Listed here are 10 T cell receptor beta chains from one sample, sequenced in a study of CD8+ T cells in alopecia areata. Indicated treatment: oral pan-JAK inhibitor, 5-10 mg twice daily. Extracted RNA was reverse transcribed into cDNA, the sequencing template. Generated by immunoSEQ multiplex PCR, the TCRdb table keeps only in-frame clones and is missing some. This sample yields 190,000 or so clones, of which 58% are seen a single time; 10% to 15% belongs to the top ten. Sample: CD8+ T cells sorted from blood, taken at week 24, from a patient treated with tofacitinib. All receptors derive from a human donor with alopecia areata.

The chain links TRBV9 to TRBJ2-5, with unresolved D. Germline V gene lookup returns CDR1 SGDLS and CDR2 YYNGEE. V was trimmed by 7 bases and J by 1 base, leaving 8 bases between them. This CDR3 contains 12 residues. CDR3 in amino acids: CASGGPQETQYF. CDR3 bases: TGTGCCAGCGGTGGCCCCCAAGAGACCCAGTACTTC.

This clone was observed a handful of times. The chain couples TRBV15 to TRBJ1-5; no firm D call. V was cut by 4 bases and J by 1 base, with 2 bases left in between. The CDR3 extends over 12 amino acids. Germline V CDR1 and CDR2: LNHNV, YYDKDF (reference sequence). The CDR3 DNA reads TGTGCCACCAGCAAGAGCAATCAGCCCCAGCATTTT. Amino acids: CATSKSNQPQHF.

This clone was counted only a few times. The chain has TRBV7-9 and TRBJ2-6; TRBD2 agrees at 8 bases. The germline V gene has CDR1 SEHNR and CDR2 FQNEAQ (reference sequence). There are 18 residues in the CDR3. With V trimmed by 5 bases and J by 0 bases, 9 bases remained unmatched. The CDR3 region is CASSLIAGRSSGANVLTF. CDR3 coding DNA: TGTGCCAGCAGCCTGATAGCGGGGAGAAGCTCTGGGGCCAACGTCCTGACTTTC.

This rearrangement joins TRBV7-9 to TRBJ2-5; D perhaps matches TRBD1 (5 bases). V was trimmed by 4 bases and J by 2 bases, leaving 11 bases between them. CDR1 and CDR2 (germline): SEHNR, FQNEAQ (reference sequence). This CDR3 is built from 14 residues. CDR3 amino acids: CASSSQGWQETQYF. CDR3 DNA sequence: TGTGCCAGCAGCTCTCAGGGTTGGCAAGAGACCCAGTACTTC.

In this sample, this clone turned up a few times. This CDR3 is CASSETVLNSNQPQHF. The CDR3 coding sequence is TGTGCCAGCAGTGAAACAGTCCTGAATAGCAATCAGCCCCAGCATTTT. V gene TRBV2 combines with J gene TRBJ1-5; no definite D call. This CDR3 has 16 amino acids. The germline V gene has CDR1 SNHLY and CDR2 FYNNEI. V lost 2 bases, J lost 0 bases, and 11 bases lay in between.

This clone was observed a few times. This specimen includes other DNA sequences encoding the same CDR3. CDR3 protein: CASRGDRNIQYF. CDR3 bases: TGTGCCAGCAGGGGGGACAGAAACATTCAGTACTTC. The rearrangement links TRBV2 to TRBJ2-4, with TRBD1 matching 7 bases. This CDR3 spans 12 amino acids. In germline, CDR1 is SNHLY, CDR2 FYNNEI. With 6 bases clipped from V and 6 bases from J, the junction kept 2 bases outside the gene matches.

This clone was observed a few times. The chain links TRBV7-9 to TRBJ2-7; unclear D gene. CDR3 length equals 16 residues. V was cut by 4 bases and J by 2 bases, with 18 bases left in between. CDR1 is SEHNR, CDR2 FQNEAQ, per germline (reference sequence). The CDR3 nucleotides read TGTGCCAGCAGCTCACCCCTGACTGATAAGCCCTACGAGCAGTACTTC. It codes for CASSSPLTDKPYEQYF.

In its sample, this clone was seen a few times. The chain employs TRBV4-1 and TRBJ1-2, with TRBD1 matching over 7 bases. The CDR3 runs to 15 residues. Germline values: CDR1 MGHRA, CDR2 YSYEKL. V was clipped by 2 bases and J by 3 bases; unmatched bases: 6. The chain's CDR3 is CASSQTIGTDYGYTF. The CDR3 DNA sequence: TGCGCCAGCAGCCAAACTATCGGGACAGACTATGGCTACACCTTC.

This chain joins TRBV4-1 and TRBJ2-4; no definite D call. Germline assignment: CDR1 MGHRA and CDR2 YSYEKL. V lost 4 bases and J lost 4, with 2 bases in between. The CDR3 is 11 amino acids. This chain's CDR3 is CASSLKNIQYF. In nucleotides, the CDR3 is TGCGCCAGCAGCCTGAAAAACATTCAGTACTTC.

This clone was seen only once. The gene calls are TRBV13 and TRBJ1-6; the match to TRBD1 covers 7 bases. This CDR3 is built from 15 residues. In germline, CDR1 is PRHDT, CDR2 FYEKMQ (reference sequence). After removal of 5 bases from V and 7 bases from J, the junction contained 8 bases not matched to a gene. The CDR3 nucleotides are TGTGCCAGCAGCCCAAGGGGACAGAGAAATTCACCCCTCCACTTT. This gives the protein CASSPRGQRNSPLHF.